The 2 T cell receptor beta chains below were found in one sample sequenced in a study of T cell repertoires in cytomegalovirus infection. One entry per CDR3 protein results from TCRdb running MiXCR on the reads. The sample lists roughly 570,000 distinct CDR3 sequences, 35% to 50% seen once, with more than 40% in the top ten. The antigens for these receptors are not known. The specimen was cultured PBMCs, collected from culture after CMV antigen stimulation. The origin of the receptors is a human donor in good health (CMV status not recorded). Some clones in this sample may be carry-over from other donors' samples.

This clonotype was counted a few times. The gene calls are TRBV7-2 and TRBJ1-1; 10 bases line up with TRBD1. CDR3 length: 15 residues. Per germline, CDR1 SGHTA and CDR2 FQGNSA. Trimming took 6 bases from V and 2 from J; bases not matched to a gene: 6. In nucleotides, the CDR3 is TGTGCCAGCAGTTGGACAGGGGGTCCAAACACTGAAGCTTTCTTT. It specifies CASSWTGGPNTEAFF.

The CDR3 reads CASSFWTRDHEQYF. The CDR3 DNA reads as TGTGCCAGCAGCTTTTGGACTAGAGACCACGAGCAGTACTTC. The rearrangement uses TRBV7-2 and TRBJ2-7; 7 nucleotides align to TRBD2. Germline assignment: CDR1 SGHTA and CDR2 FQGNSA. This CDR3 is built from 14 residues. V lost 3 bases, J lost 5 bases, and 7 bases stayed unmatched.